This TCR beta chain was observed in a study of CD8 T cells in ankylosing spondylitis. The CDR3 is made up of 15 amino acids. Germline CDR1 DFQATT, CDR2 SNEGSKA (reference sequence). V shed 1 base and J shed 0 bases, with 10 bases lying between them. With molecular barcodes, quantitative 5'-RACE was used to make the TCR beta libraries. TCRdb reprocessed the 5' RACE reads with MiXCR, giving one entry per CDR3 protein. This sample has 250,000 or so distinct CDR3 sequences, with around 25% found just once. The sample holds a few counts of this clonotype. Its specificity is unknown. Findings of the study overall: Some of these motif variants have turned up before, in reports on reactive arthritis synovial fluid and blood.

Source material: blood, either unsorted or a sorted T cell fraction (not recorded which). This sequence originates from a male donor with ankylosing spondylitis or in good health (not recorded which). This chain links TRBV20-1 with TRBJ1-3; D unresolved. In nucleotides, the CDR3 is TGCAGTGCTAGAGCCGGGGAGTCCTCTGGAAACACCATATATTTT. Protein product: CSARAGESSGNTIYF.